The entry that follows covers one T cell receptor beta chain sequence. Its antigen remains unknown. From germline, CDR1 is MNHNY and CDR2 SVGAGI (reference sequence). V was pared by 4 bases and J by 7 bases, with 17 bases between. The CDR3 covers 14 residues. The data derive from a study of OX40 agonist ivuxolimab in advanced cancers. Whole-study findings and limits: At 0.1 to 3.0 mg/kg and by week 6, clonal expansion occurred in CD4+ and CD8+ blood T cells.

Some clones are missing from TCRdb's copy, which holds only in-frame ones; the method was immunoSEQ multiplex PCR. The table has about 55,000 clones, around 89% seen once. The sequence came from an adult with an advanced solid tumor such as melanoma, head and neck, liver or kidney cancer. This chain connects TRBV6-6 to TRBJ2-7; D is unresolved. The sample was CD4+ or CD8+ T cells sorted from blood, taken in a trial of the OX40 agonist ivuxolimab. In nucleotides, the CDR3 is TGTGCCAGCAGTTCCTTATCCCGGGTTTCGGAGCAGTACTTC. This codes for CASSSLSRVSEQYF.